The 23 T cell receptor beta chains reported below all come from one sample, sequenced in a study of human T cells and chemical hapten exposure. TCRdb recomputed calls from the RACE reads with MiXCR, one row per CDR3 protein. The table includes some 360,000 distinct CDR3 sequences, approximately 5.1% detected once. Time point of the sample: pre-sensitization, week 0. The treatment here: therapeutic diphenylcyclopropenone sensitization with weekly scalp DPC. The source was whole blood, collected in connection with sensitization to the hapten diphenylcyclopropenone (DPC). Receptors originate from a woman in her forties or fifties with alopecia areata. Some clones in this sample may be carry-over from other donors' samples.

The CDR3 loop is CASSPKTGYYGYTF. For the CDR3, the DNA is TGTGCCAGCAGCCCGAAGACAGGGTACTATGGCTACACCTTC. The rearrangement uses TRBV7-9 and TRBJ1-2; TRBD1 agrees at 7 bases. The CDR3 loop spans 14 amino acids. V shed 5 bases, J shed 3 bases, and the junction held 6 bases outside the gene matches. The germline V gene has CDR1 SEHNR and CDR2 FQNEAQ (reference sequence).

This clonotype was seen many times. V is TRBV29-1 and J is TRBJ2-7, with TRBD1 identical over 9 bases. V lost 4 bases to trimming and J lost 6 bases; unmatched junction nucleotides: 7. Germline V gene sequence: CDR1 SQVTM, CDR2 ANQGSEA. The CDR3 consists of 13 residues. CDR3 amino acids: CSVGTGDLVEQYF. The DNA for the CDR3 is TGCAGCGTTGGGACAGGGGATCTCGTCGAGCAGTACTTC.

This clonotype occurred a few times. This chain uses TRBV7-2 with TRBJ1-1; 11 bases line up with TRBD1. From germline, CDR1 is SGHTA and CDR2 FQGNSA. CDR3 length equals 17 residues. V gave up 1 base and J gave up 5 bases; unmatched junction bases: 9. In DNA, the CDR3 is TGTGCCAGCAGCTTAGTGGGACAGGGGGGGTTAAGAACTGAAGCTTTCTTT. It yields the protein CASSLVGQGGLRTEAFF.

This clonotype was found many times. The chain uses TRBV7-9 and TRBJ1-1; maybe TRBD1 (6 bases). The CDR3 has 15 residues. The germline gives CDR1 SEHNR, CDR2 FQNEAQ (reference sequence). Trimming stripped 4 bases from V and 0 bases from J, with 12 bases between. This CDR3 is CASSSRQALNTEAFF. The CDR3 DNA reads as TGTGCCAGCAGCTCCAGACAGGCCCTGAACACTGAAGCTTTCTTT.

At least ten counts were recorded for this clonotype. In nucleotides, the CDR3 is TGTGCCATCAGTGAACGCAGGAGCCCCCAAGAGACCCAGTACTTC. Protein sequence: CAISERRSPQETQYF. The V and J genes are TRBV10-3 and TRBJ2-5; D gene unclear. The ends were cut back, 3 bases at V and 1 base at J, with 12 bases in the middle. Germline values: CDR1 ENHRY, CDR2 SYGVKD. This CDR3 has 15 amino acids.

The V and J genes are TRBV6-1 and TRBJ1-5; 7 bases match TRBD1. With V trimmed by 6 bases and J by 0 bases, 5 bases remained unmatched. The CDR3 sequence is 15 residues long. Per germline, CDR1 MNHNS and CDR2 SASEGT. The CDR3 DNA reads as TGTGCCAGCAGCGGGGACAGCTATAGCAATCAGCCCCAGCATTTT. Translated: CASSGDSYSNQPQHF.

To note about this clonotype: This may arise from a read error, as a much more abundant clone is one base away. The V call is TRBV12-3 or TRBV12-4, the J call TRBJ1-6, with D hard to call. This CDR3 spans 14 amino acids. V lost 1 base and J lost 11, with 12 bases in between. This CDR3 reads CASSLGQLNTPLHF. The CDR3 coding sequence is TGTGCCAGCAGTTTAGGCCAACTCAATACACCCCTCCACTTT.

This chain connects TRBV6-5 to TRBJ1-1; D possibly corresponds to TRBD1 (5 bases). The CDR3 consists of 13 residues. Germline V gives CDR1 MNHEY, CDR2 SVGAGI. V was trimmed by 5 bases and J by 5 bases, leaving 12 bases between them. CDR3 amino acids: CASSRQKVTEAFF. DNA of the CDR3: TGTGCCAGCAGTCGACAGAAAGTGACTGAAGCTTTCTTT.

This clonotype was picked up many times. The rearrangement links TRBV5-1 to TRBJ1-2; tentative D call: TRBD1 (5 bases). Germline loops: CDR1 SGHRS, CDR2 YFSETQ. Trimming took off 3 bases at V and 7 bases at J, with 19 bases between the two ends. The CDR3 contains 15 residues. The CDR3 sequence is CASSYRGIQVRGYTF. In nucleotides, the CDR3 is TGCGCCAGCAGCTATAGGGGAATACAAGTGCGTGGCTACACCTTC.

Many counts were recorded for this clonotype. The J gene is TRBJ2-3, the V gene TRBV7-9, with TRBD2 matching 7 bases. Unmatched junction bases numbered 7, after V lost 7 bases and J lost 3 bases. Germline assignment: CDR1 SEHNR and CDR2 FQNEAQ (reference sequence). CDR3 size: 14 residues. In DNA form, the CDR3 reads TGTGCCAGCAATTCGGGGGGACCGACAGATACGCAGTATTTT. The encoded protein is CASNSGGPTDTQYF.

V gene TRBV2 combines with J gene TRBJ2-1, with 7 bases identical to TRBD2. The length of the CDR3 is 15 residues. Germline CDR1 reads SNHLY; CDR2 reads FYNNEI. The trim removed 6 bases at V and 3 bases at J, leaving 8 bases unmatched. The CDR3 loop is CASSLAAEGYNEQFF. The CDR3 DNA reads as TGTGCCAGCAGCCTAGCGGCGGAAGGCTACAATGAGCAGTTCTTC.

This clonotype was recorded many times. The chain links TRBV6-1 to TRBJ1-2; D is undetermined. The CDR3 sequence is 14 residues long. Deletions cut 2 bases from V and 2 bases from J, with 9 bases between. Germline values: CDR1 MNHNS, CDR2 SASEGT. The CDR3 sequence: CASSEQLTNYGYTF. In DNA form, the CDR3 reads TGTGCCAGCAGTGAACAGCTTACAAACTATGGCTACACCTTC.

This clonotype was detected many times. The genes are TRBV19 and TRBJ2-7; D is unresolved. Germline loops: CDR1 LNHDA, CDR2 SQIVND (reference sequence). The CDR3 consists of 13 residues. The V and J ends lost 6 bases and 2 bases respectively, with 11 bases between them. The CDR3 region has the DNA TGTGCCAGTAGCCGAACTATGCCCTACGAGCAGTACTTC. Translated: CASSRTMPYEQYF.

In its sample, this clonotype was seen a few times. J is TRBJ2-2 and V is TRBV6-6; TRBD1 agrees at 8 bases. The CDR3 runs 16 residues. The V gene end was trimmed by 4 bases and the J gene end by 4 bases; junction bases not matched to a gene: 8. Per germline, CDR1 MNHNY and CDR2 SVGAGI (reference sequence). DNA for the CDR3: TGTGCCAGCAGTTTTGAAGGACAGGGAGGCACCGGGGAGCTGTTTTTT. It encodes CASSFEGQGGTGELFF.

Many counts were recorded for this clonotype. For the CDR3, the DNA is TGCAGTGCTACTGGGACCAGCTACAATGAGCAGTTCTTC. It encodes CSATGTSYNEQFF. This chain links TRBV20-1 with TRBJ2-1; possibly TRBD1 or TRBD2 for D (5 bases each). Trimming removed 4 bases from V and 3 bases from J, with 10 bases in between. CDR1 and CDR2 from the germline V gene are DFQATT and SNEGSKA (reference sequence). The CDR3 covers 13 residues.

Comments on this clonotype: This may be a read error, as it is one base from a much larger clone. The chain couples TRBV3-1 to TRBJ2-7, with 10 positions matching TRBD2. CDR3 length equals 15 residues. Germline assignment: CDR1 LGHDT and CDR2 YNNKEL (reference sequence). This CDR3 is CASSRGLAVSYGQYF. The CDR3 DNA reads TGTGCCAGCAGCCGAGGACTAGCGGTTTCCTACGGGCAGTACTTC.

In its sample, this clonotype was seen a few times. The V gene is TRBV18, the J gene TRBJ1-6; D is perhaps TRBD1 (5 bases). V was shortened by 3 bases and J by 7 bases, with 16 bases between the two germline ends. Germline CDR1 reads KGHSH; CDR2 reads LQKENI. The CDR3 is made up of 16 amino acids. Here the CDR3 DNA reads TGTGCCAGCTCACCCCCCGGGGGGATCGGAAATTCACCCCTCCACTTT. Encoded protein: CASSPPGGIGNSPLHF.

This clonotype was seen only a few times. This sequence joins TRBV2 and TRBJ1-5; D is undetermined. V lost 4 bases to trimming and J lost 7 bases, with 11 bases between them. Germline V lookup: CDR1 SNHLY, CDR2 FYNNEI. This CDR3 region has 13 residues. DNA of the CDR3: TGTGCCAGCAGTGGAACAGTTAAACAGCCCCAGCATTTT. Translated: CASSGTVKQPQHF.

This clonotype has a count of ten or more. This chain connects TRBV6-1 to TRBJ2-3; no definite D call. Germline V gene lookup returns CDR1 MNHNS and CDR2 SASEGT. Trimming cost V 6 bases and J 4 bases, with 11 bases left between them. CDR3 size: 13 residues. The CDR3 reads CASSLDPADTQYF. The DNA for the CDR3 is TGTGCCAGCAGCCTGGACCCCGCAGATACGCAGTATTTT.

The rearrangement links TRBV4-1 to TRBJ2-1; D call uncertain. The germline V gene encodes CDR1 MGHRA and CDR2 YSYEKL. V lost 0 bases and J 4 bases, leaving 10 bases between the germline ends. The CDR3 runs 15 residues. CDR3 in amino acids: CASSQESVRYNEQFF. CDR3 DNA sequence: TGCGCCAGCAGCCAAGAGAGTGTCCGGTACAATGAGCAGTTCTTC.

This chain links TRBV5-8 with TRBJ2-7; D is undetermined. Per germline, CDR1 SGHTS and CDR2 YDEGEE. Trimming removed 6 bases at V and 1 base at J, with 14 bases between. This CDR3 contains 14 residues. The CDR3 bases are TGTGCCAGCAAGCTACAAGGGATTTCCTACGAGCAGTACTTC. It specifies CASKLQGISYEQYF.

The sample holds a few counts of this clonotype. The gene calls are TRBV7-2 and TRBJ2-3; D is unclear. This CDR3 contains 13 residues. Germline V gene lookup returns CDR1 SGHTA and CDR2 FQGNSA. Between the trimmed V and J ends, which lost 1 base and 5 bases, there was a span of 7 bases. The CDR3 spells CASSLEAGDTQYF. The CDR3 DNA is TGTGCCAGCAGCTTAGAGGCCGGAGATACGCAGTATTTT.

This clonotype was counted ten times or more. V is TRBV5-4 and J is TRBJ2-7; 9 nucleotides align to TRBD2. Germline-derived CDR1 and CDR2 are SGHNT and YYREEE (reference sequence). The CDR3 totals 14 residues. V shed 2 bases and J 1 base; nucleotides not matched to a gene: 1. The CDR3 reads CASSFSGGSYEQYF. As DNA, the CDR3 is TGTGCCAGCAGCTTTAGCGGGGGATCCTACGAGCAGTACTTC. Full variable domain (outside the CDR3, taken from reference TRBV5-4 and TRBJ2-7): ETGVTQSPTHLIKTRGQQVTLRCSSQSGHNTVSWYQQALGQGPQFIFQYYREEENGRGNFPPRFSGLQFPNYSSELNVNALELDDSALYLCASSFSGGSYEQYFGPGTRLTVT.